This entry lists 32 T cell receptor beta chains sequenced from one sample in a study of cytomegalovirus exposure and HLA in healthy donors. Only in-frame clones appear in the TCRdb table, and some are missing; sequencing was by immunoSEQ multiplex PCR. This table holds tens of thousands of clones, roughly 91% found once. The source material was PBMCs. Source of these receptors: a woman aged 30 to 39 in good health and CMV-seronegative.

CDR3 loop: CASSDPQEYTGELFF. DNA of the CDR3: TGTGCCAGCAGTGATCCACAGGAGTACACCGGGGAGCTGTTTTTT. The V and J genes are TRBV6-1 and TRBJ2-2; tentative D call: TRBD1 (5 bases). The CDR3 covers 15 residues. V gave up 3 bases and J gave up 3 bases, with 11 bases separating them. Germline CDR1 and CDR2: MNHNS and SASEGT.

The J gene is TRBJ2-3, the V gene TRBV27, with 8 positions matching TRBD2. This CDR3 comprises 15 residues. V lost 2 bases to trimming and J lost 4 bases; unmatched junction nucleotides: 5. CDR1 is MNHEY and CDR2 is SMNVEV in the germline V gene (reference sequence). CDR3 coding DNA: TGTGCCAGCAGTTTAGTTCGGGAGGGAGCAGATACGCAGTATTTT. It codes for CASSLVREGADTQYF.

The rearrangement uses TRBV19 and TRBJ2-1, with 7 bases that match TRBD2. The CDR3 totals 13 residues. With 1 base clipped from V and 9 bases from J, the junction kept 3 bases outside the gene matches. Germline CDR1 LNHDA, CDR2 SQIVND (reference sequence). CDR3 DNA: TGTGCCAGTAGTATAGGGGAGGGCGGTGAGCAGTTCTTC. Protein sequence: CASSIGEGGEQFF. The full variable domain, completed using reference TRBV19 and TRBJ2-1, is DGGITQSPKYLFRKEGQNVTLSCEQNLNHDAMYWYRQDPGQGLRLIYYSQIVNDFQKGDIAEGYSVSREKKESFPLTVTSAQKNPTAFYLCASSIGEGGEQFFGPGTRLTVL.

This chain links TRBV5-1 with TRBJ2-5; 11 nucleotides align to TRBD2. Germline V gene data show CDR1 as SGHRS and CDR2 as YFSETQ. The CDR3 is 15 amino acids. With V trimmed by 0 bases and J by 4 bases, 2 bases remained unmatched. The CDR3, as DNA: TGCGCCAGCAGCTTGGTAGGGACTAGCGGAGAGACCCAGTACTTC. Translation gives CASSLVGTSGETQYF.

This clone came up a few times. J is TRBJ1-5 and V is TRBV6-4, with 8 bases matching TRBD1. The trim removed 3 bases at V and 4 bases at J, leaving 8 bases unmatched. The length of the CDR3 is 16 residues. CDR1 and CDR2 (germline): MRHNA, SNTAGT. Here the CDR3 reads CASSDLGTGKNQPQHF. CDR3 coding DNA: TGTGCCAGCAGTGATCTCGGGACAGGAAAAAATCAGCCCCAGCATTTT.

This rearrangement joins TRBV7-9 to TRBJ2-3; 7 nucleotides line up with TRBD2. Trimming took 3 bases from V and 1 from J; bases not matched to a gene: 16. This CDR3 region has 19 residues. Germline V gene lookup returns CDR1 SEHNR and CDR2 FQNEAQ (reference sequence). This CDR3 reads CASSFGGRTALSGTDTQYF. CDR3 in DNA: TGTGCCAGCAGCTTCGGGGGGAGGACTGCCTTATCTGGCACAGATACGCAGTATTTT.

The CDR3 nucleotides are TGTGCCAGCAGCTTATTCGGGACATCCGACGAGCAGTACTTC. This encodes CASSLFGTSDEQYF. The chain links TRBV5-8 to TRBJ2-7, with D possibly being TRBD1 (6 bases). The CDR3 runs to 14 residues. The V and J ends lost 2 bases and 5 bases respectively, with 14 bases between them. Per germline, CDR1 SGHTS and CDR2 YDEGEE.

The chain joins TRBV9 to TRBJ2-1; 10 nucleotides line up with TRBD2. The CDR3 length is 17 residues. The V gene end was trimmed by 0 bases and the J gene end by 4 bases; junction bases not matched to a gene: 7. The V gene's germline CDR1 is SGDLS and CDR2 YYNGEE. The CDR3 spells CASSVGASGSFYNEQFF. The CDR3 DNA reads TGTGCCAGCAGCGTAGGGGCTAGCGGGAGTTTTTACAATGAGCAGTTCTTC.

V and J are TRBV7-2 and TRBJ2-5, with D possibly TRBD1 on 5 matching bases. Germline-derived CDR1 and CDR2 are SGHTA and FQGNSA. With 1 base removed from V and 3 bases from J, the gap between germline ends came to 6 bases. There are 13 residues in the CDR3. CDR3 sequence: CASSLGQKETQYF. The CDR3 DNA is TGTGCCAGCAGCTTAGGACAGAAAGAGACCCAGTACTTC.

This sequence joins TRBV5-1 and TRBJ1-1, with TRBD1 identical over 10 bases. V trimming: 4 bases; J trimming: 7 bases; junction bases outside the gene matches: 7. The CDR3 is 14 amino acids. Germline-derived CDR1 and CDR2 are SGHRS and YFSETQ. The CDR3, as DNA: TGCGCCAGCAGCCCCGGACAGGGGGGCTTTGAAGCTTTCTTT. Amino acid sequence: CASSPGQGGFEAFF.

This clone has a single count. The chain links TRBV9 to TRBJ1-1, with D perhaps matching TRBD1 (6 bases). From germline, CDR1 is SGDLS and CDR2 YYNGEE. This CDR3 comprises 16 residues. Trimming shortened V by 4 bases and J by 11 bases, and 27 bases separated the two germline ends. This chain's CDR3 is CASSPQVGDRFRKAFF. CDR3 DNA: TGTGCCAGCAGCCCCCAAGTGGGAGACAGGTTTCGGAAGGCTTTCTTT.

The rearrangement joins TRBV4-3 to TRBJ1-2; D is possibly TRBD1 (5 bases). Trimming took off 4 bases at V and 8 bases at J, with 14 bases between the two ends. There are 13 residues in the CDR3. Germline CDR1 and CDR2: LGHNA and YSLEER. The CDR3 protein is CASSPREGKGYTF. CDR3 nucleotide sequence: TGCGCCAGCAGCCCCAGGGAGGGGAAGGGCTACACCTTC.

This chain connects TRBV7-2 to TRBJ2-7; D is undetermined. CDR3 length: 12 residues. Germline assignment: CDR1 SGHTA and CDR2 FQGNSA. V was pared by 2 bases and J by 2 bases, with 4 bases between. The CDR3 sequence is CASSLSPYEQYF. The CDR3 DNA reads TGTGCCAGCAGCTTAAGCCCCTACGAGCAGTACTTC.

The chain uses TRBV28 and TRBJ1-1; D is possibly TRBD1 (6 bases). Germline V gene lookup returns CDR1 MDHEN and CDR2 SYDVKM. The CDR3 is made up of 16 amino acids. V lost 5 bases and J 0 bases, leaving 16 bases between the germline ends. The CDR3 DNA reads as TGTGCCAGCAGTAAGTCGGGACAAGCCGTGAACACTGAAGCTTTCTTT. It codes for CASSKSGQAVNTEAFF.

V gene TRBV6-6 combines with J gene TRBJ2-5; a possible D gene is TRBD2 (7 bases). The ends were cut back, 7 bases at V and 5 bases at J, with 23 bases in the middle. Germline-derived CDR1 and CDR2 are MNHNY and SVGAGI (reference sequence). This CDR3 contains 16 residues. CDR3 nucleotides: TGTGCCAGCAACACTGCGGGGGCGGGAGATATGGAGACCCAGTACTTC. The encoded protein is CASNTAGAGDMETQYF.

The rearrangement links TRBV27 to TRBJ2-3, with 13 bases aligning to TRBD2. Germline trimming cut 7 bases from V and 2 bases from J; bases unmatched to any gene: 9. Germline CDR1 MNHEY, CDR2 SMNVEV (reference sequence). The CDR3 runs 17 residues. This CDR3 is CASTPSGLAGITDTQYF. The CDR3 DNA is TGTGCCAGCACCCCCTCGGGACTAGCGGGGATCACAGATACGCAGTATTTT.

V usage is TRBV28 and J usage is TRBJ2-7; 8 positions agree with TRBD2. The V and J ends lost 4 bases and 5 bases, in that order; junction bases with no gene match: 19. Germline loops: CDR1 MDHEN, CDR2 SYDVKM. The CDR3 length is 18 residues. The CDR3 is CASSSGGLAGLGVHEQYF. The CDR3 coding sequence is TGTGCCAGCAGTTCCGGGGGGCTAGCGGGTTTAGGGGTCCACGAGCAGTACTTC.

The chain joins TRBV6-5 to TRBJ1-5; 9 positions match TRBD1. The germline V gene encodes CDR1 MNHEY and CDR2 SVGAGI. The junction had 6 bases not matched to a gene; V was cut back by 8 bases and J by 7 bases. The CDR3 spans 13 residues. CDR3 DNA sequence: TGTGCCAGCGCCGACAGGGGGTACCAGCCCCAGCATTTT. It translates to CASADRGYQPQHF.

This chain links TRBV30 with TRBJ1-1; the D gene is possibly TRBD1 (5 bases). Germline values: CDR1 GTSNPN, CDR2 SVGIG (reference sequence). The CDR3 is 14 amino acids. Trimming cost V 3 bases and J 10 bases, with 21 bases left between them. Here the CDR3 reads CAWRRGGTHTIAFF. CDR3 nucleotide sequence: TGTGCCTGGAGGAGGGGCGGGACCCACACAATAGCTTTCTTT.

This clone was counted a single time. This chain uses TRBV7-2 with TRBJ2-7, with D possibly matching TRBD1 (5 bases). CDR3 length: 13 residues. Per the germline V gene, CDR1 is SGHTA and CDR2 is FQGNSA. Trimming took 8 bases from V and 6 from J, leaving 17 bases between them. As DNA, the CDR3 is TGTGCCAGCCGGGTTACAGGCTACCCCGAGCAGTACTTC. It codes for CASRVTGYPEQYF.

The V and J genes are TRBV19 and TRBJ2-6, with TRBD1 as a possible D gene (5 bases). Germline V gene lookup returns CDR1 LNHDA and CDR2 SQIVND (reference sequence). V dropped 6 bases and J dropped 1 base, with 10 bases sitting between them. The CDR3 is made up of 15 amino acids. The CDR3: CASSYRQSGANVLTF. For the CDR3, the DNA is TGTGCCAGTAGCTACCGACAGTCTGGGGCCAACGTCCTGACTTTC.

The J gene is TRBJ2-5, the V gene TRBV9; TRBD2 matches at 9 bases. CDR1 is SGDLS and CDR2 is YYNGEE in the germline V gene. The CDR3 extends over 15 amino acids. V shed 2 bases, J shed 4 bases, and the junction held 6 bases outside the gene matches. CDR3 bases: TGTGCCAGCAGCGTTGCCGGGACTAGCATAGAGACCCAGTACTTC. Amino acids: CASSVAGTSIETQYF.

The CDR3 spells CASSQLGTGSQPQHF. The CDR3 DNA reads TGTGCCAGCAGCCAACTAGGGACAGGGAGTCAGCCCCAGCATTTT. This sequence joins TRBV4-2 and TRBJ1-5, with 9 bases matching TRBD1. The CDR3 extends over 15 amino acids. V lost 2 bases to trimming and J lost 6 bases; unmatched junction nucleotides: 5. CDR1 is LGHNA and CDR2 is YNFKEQ in the germline V gene.

This chain links TRBV18 with TRBJ2-1; the D is unclear. Germline-derived CDR1 and CDR2 are KGHSH and LQKENI. V lost 2 bases to trimming and J lost 5 bases, with 4 bases between them. This CDR3 is built from 12 residues. This CDR3 is CASSPTNNEQFF. CDR3 DNA sequence: TGTGCCAGCTCACCAACTAACAATGAGCAGTTCTTC.

Comment on this clone: One junction end does not reproduce the germline sequence, and a read error may be involved. J is TRBJ2-7 and V is TRBV18, with D maybe TRBD2 (6 bases). Germline values: CDR1 KGHSH, CDR2 LQKENI. The CDR3 has 15 residues. CDR3 in DNA: TGTGCCAGCTCAGGTACTAGGGGAGGCTCCACCCTTGGGTCCTTC. It encodes CASSGTRGGSTLGSF. Combining the CDR3 with reference TRBV18 and TRBJ2-7 gives the whole variable domain NAGVMQNPRHLVRRRGQEARLRCSPMKGHSHVYWYRQLPEEGLKFMVYLQKENIIDESGMPKERFSAEFPKEGPSILRIQQVVRGDSAAYFCASSGTRGGSTLGSFGPGTRLTVT.

The chain combines TRBV5-1 with TRBJ2-3, with D maybe TRBD1 (6 bases). The CDR3 has 15 residues. Germline lookup yields CDR1 SGHRS and CDR2 YFSETQ. Trimming left V 0 bases short and J 1 base short, with 9 bases between. The CDR3 protein is CASSLVGGGTDTQYF. The DNA for the CDR3 is TGCGCCAGCAGCTTGGTAGGGGGTGGCACAGATACGCAGTATTTT.

The gene calls are TRBV5-4 and TRBJ1-6; 8 bases are shared with TRBD1. This CDR3 has 15 amino acids. The germline V gene encodes CDR1 SGHNT and CDR2 YYREEE (reference sequence). J was trimmed by 10 bases and V by 2 bases; bases with no gene match: 8. CDR3 region: CASSLSGTGASPLHF. In nucleotides, the CDR3 is TGTGCCAGCAGCTTAAGTGGGACAGGTGCGTCACCCCTCCACTTT.

The V and J genes are TRBV6-1 and TRBJ2-7; a weak D match, TRBD1 (6 bases). CDR3 length: 16 amino acids. The germline V and J ends were trimmed by 4 bases and 3 bases, with 19 bases remaining between them. Germline V lookup: CDR1 MNHNS, CDR2 SASEGT. CDR3 coding DNA: TGTGCCAGCAGTGCAAAAGGGGGATCCGCTCGCTACGAGCAGTACTTC. Protein product: CASSAKGGSARYEQYF.

This clone was seen a single time. This sequence joins TRBV6-6 and TRBJ1-1, with 7 positions matching TRBD1. Unmatched junction bases numbered 10, after V lost 4 bases and J lost 5 bases. There are 15 residues in the CDR3. Looked up from germline, CDR1 is MNHNY and CDR2 is SVGAGI (reference sequence). CDR3 in amino acids: CASSSVTGVGTEAFF. Here the CDR3 DNA reads TGTGCCAGCAGTTCTGTTACAGGGGTGGGAACTGAAGCTTTCTTT.

The table lists this clone with a few counts. The gene calls are TRBV10-1 and TRBJ1-5; TRBD1 matches 10 bases. V was clipped by 0 bases and J by 9 bases; unmatched bases: 5. There are 15 residues in the CDR3. Germline V gene data show CDR1 as WNHNN and CDR2 as SYGVQD (reference sequence). The DNA of the CDR3 is TGCGCCAGCAGTGAGTCGAGGACAGGGGGTCTGCCCCAGCATTTT. Protein: CASSESRTGGLPQHF.

This rearrangement joins TRBV2 to TRBJ2-7; 7 bases are shared with TRBD1. The CDR3 sequence is 16 residues long. The V gene's germline CDR1 is SNHLY and CDR2 FYNNEI. The trim removed 4 bases at V and 6 bases at J, leaving 15 bases unmatched. CDR3 bases: TGTGCCAGCAGTGGAGACAGGGTTGGCTGGCGGGCCGAGCAGTACTTC. This translates into CASSGDRVGWRAEQYF.

This chain connects TRBV10-1 to TRBJ2-1, with TRBD1 as a possible D gene (5 bases). There are 17 residues in the CDR3. V was clipped by 0 bases and J by 2 bases, with 14 bases between them. Germline CDR1 is WNHNN and CDR2 is SYGVQD (reference sequence). The CDR3: CASSESIQETAYNEQFF. CDR3 coding DNA: TGCGCCAGCAGTGAGTCGATACAGGAGACGGCCTACAATGAGCAGTTCTTC.